These 20 T cell receptor beta chains originate from one sample sequenced in a study of shared clonotypes between healthy human individuals. TCRdb's table, derived via immunoSEQ multiplex PCR, lists solely in-frame clones and lacks some. The repertoire holds fewer than 1.8 million clones, about 98.5% seen once, with roughly 0.36% in the top ten. The sample comprised naive CD4+ T cells sorted from blood. Subset of the sample: CD45RA+ positively selected. The receptors here all came from a man aged 30-40 years in good health.

This clone was counted once. The rearrangement joins TRBV11-2 to TRBJ2-7; possible D gene TRBD2, 5 bases. CDR1 SGHAT and CDR2 FQNNGV come from the germline V gene. V was shortened by 7 bases and J by 5 bases, with 24 bases between the two germline ends. This CDR3 is 16 amino acids long. CDR3 DNA sequence: TGTGCCAGCACCCCGAGGGTCAGACTGCAGTATGACGAGCAGTACTTC. It yields the protein CASTPRVRLQYDEQYF. The full variable domain, rest sourced from reference TRBV11-2 and TRBJ2-7, is EAGVAQSPRYKIIEKRQSVAFWCNPISGHATLYWYQQILGQGPKLLIQFQNNGVVDDSQLPKDRFSAERLKGVDSTLKIQPAKLEDSAVYLCASTPRVRLQYDEQYFGPGTRLTVT.

The chain employs TRBV2 and TRBJ2-7, with TRBD2 as a possible D gene (5 bases). Deletions cut 2 bases from V and 2 bases from J, with 13 bases between. The length of the CDR3 is 15 residues. The germline CDR1 and CDR2 sequences are SNHLY and FYNNEI. The CDR3 nucleotides read TGTGCCAGCAGTGAATTGGCGAGGGTCCCCTACGAGCAGTACTTC. Translated: CASSELARVPYEQYF.

The rearrangement links TRBV7-3 to TRBJ2-7; 11 nucleotides line up with TRBD2. V was pared by 4 bases and J by 5 bases, with 22 bases of the junction left unmatched. The CDR3 loop spans 20 amino acids. The germline V gene encodes CDR1 SGHTA and CDR2 FQGTGA. CDR3 DNA sequence: TGTGCCAGCAGCTCTATGATAGGAATAGCGGGAGGGCTCTCGTATCACGAGCAGTACTTC. It yields the protein CASSSMIGIAGGLSYHEQYF.

The gene calls are TRBV7-9 and TRBJ2-1; D is uncertain. The CDR3 is 16 amino acids. Germline V lookup: CDR1 SEHNR, CDR2 FQNEAQ (reference sequence). V was trimmed by 1 base and J by 0 bases, leaving 10 bases between them. CDR3 residues: CASSLDFWVSYNEQFF. CDR3 in DNA: TGTGCCAGCAGCTTAGATTTTTGGGTCTCCTACAATGAGCAGTTCTTC.

The chain is built from TRBV7-8 and TRBJ1-1; 8 bases fit TRBD1. This CDR3 comprises 12 residues. Trimming removed 5 bases from V and 10 bases from J; junction bases left unmatched: 6. Looked up from germline, CDR1 is SGHVS and CDR2 is FQNEAQ. The CDR3 region is CASSGTGGSAFF. In nucleotides, the CDR3 is TGTGCCAGCAGCGGAACAGGGGGATCAGCTTTCTTT.

Remarks on this clone: Distinct nucleotide sequences in the sample also encode this CDR3. This chain joins TRBV9 and TRBJ2-1, with TRBD2 matching 11 bases. The length of the CDR3 is 15 residues. Germline V gene lookup returns CDR1 SGDLS and CDR2 YYNGEE. The V gene end was trimmed by 1 base and the J gene end by 6 bases; junction bases not matched to a gene: 3. In DNA, the CDR3 is TGTGCCAGCAGCGTACTAGCGGGAGGTCCCAATGAGCAGTTCTTC. This gives the protein CASSVLAGGPNEQFF. The whole variable domain, remainder taken from reference TRBV9 and TRBJ2-1, is DSGVTQTPKHLITATGQRVTLRCSPRSGDLSVYWYQQSLDQGLQFLIQYYNGEERAKGNILERFSAQQFPDLHSELNLSSLELGDSALYFCASSVLAGGPNEQFFGPGTRLTVL.

This clone was observed once. V gene TRBV30 combines with J gene TRBJ2-1; weak D call: TRBD2 (5 bases). The CDR3 runs 14 residues. Trimming shortened V by 0 bases and J by 12 bases, and 18 bases separated the two germline ends. The V gene's germline CDR1 is GTSNPN and CDR2 SVGIG (reference sequence). The CDR3 DNA sequence: TGTGCCTGGAGTGTAGAGTTCTTGGGAGAGCGGCAGTTCTTC. Translation: CAWSVEFLGERQFF.

The rearrangement joins TRBV7-2 to TRBJ2-3; 7 bases align to TRBD2. There are 16 residues in the CDR3. V trimming: 3 bases; J trimming: 3 bases; junction bases outside the gene matches: 9. The V gene's germline CDR1 is SGHTA and CDR2 FQGNSA. CDR3 sequence reads: CASSFFAGVATDTQYF. CDR3 DNA sequence: TGTGCCAGCAGCTTCTTTGCGGGAGTGGCGACAGATACGCAGTATTTT.

The chain links TRBV5-1 to TRBJ2-5; perhaps TRBD2 as D (6 bases). Trimming took 4 bases from V and 5 from J, leaving 18 bases between them. This CDR3 is 15 amino acids long. CDR1 is SGHRS and CDR2 is YFSETQ in the germline V gene. DNA of the CDR3: TGCGCCAGCAGCGTTTGGACCCAACGGGGGGAGACCCAGTACTTC. Translated: CASSVWTQRGETQYF.

The J gene is TRBJ2-1, the V gene TRBV7-9; TRBD2 is a possible D gene (5 bases). Trimming shortened V by 7 bases and J by 3 bases, and 10 bases separated the two germline ends. The CDR3 loop spans 13 amino acids. Germline loops: CDR1 SEHNR, CDR2 FQNEAQ (reference sequence). The CDR3 here is CASIEGVYNEQFF. In DNA, the CDR3 is TGTGCCAGCATCGAGGGAGTCTACAATGAGCAGTTCTTC.

The chain carries TRBV5-5 and TRBJ2-2; perhaps TRBD2 as D (5 bases). This CDR3 comprises 14 residues. The V end lost 4 bases, the J end lost 6 bases, and 13 bases lay between the germline ends. From germline, CDR1 is SGHKS and CDR2 YYEKEE (reference sequence). As DNA, the CDR3 is TGTGCCAGCAGCCCTGTCGGGATAGCCGGGGAGCTGTTTTTT. Its protein product is CASSPVGIAGELFF.

The chain uses TRBV28 and TRBJ2-7; TRBD2 might be the D (5 bases). The germline gives CDR1 MDHEN, CDR2 SYDVKM. The V end lost 8 bases, the J end lost 5 bases, and 22 bases lay between the germline ends. The CDR3 runs 15 residues. This CDR3 reads CASGMTRGFGHEQYF. DNA for the CDR3: TGTGCCAGCGGGATGACACGGGGTTTCGGCCACGAGCAGTACTTC.

The CDR3 DNA reads as TGTGCCAGCAGCCCTATCCAGGGGAAGTCGTACTCCTACGAGCAGTACTTC. Protein sequence: CASSPIQGKSYSYEQYF. This rearrangement joins TRBV7-6 to TRBJ2-7; D perhaps matches TRBD1 (6 bases). Germline V CDR1 and CDR2: SGHVS, FNYEAQ. The germline V and J ends were trimmed by 5 bases and 0 bases, with 20 bases remaining between them. The CDR3 contains 17 residues.

V gene TRBV27 combines with J gene TRBJ1-2; TRBD1 is a possible D gene (6 bases). CDR1 MNHEY and CDR2 SMNVEV come from the germline V gene (reference sequence). The CDR3 spans 13 residues. Trimming removed 7 bases from V and 2 bases from J, with 11 bases in between. CDR3 loop: CASKRDTNYGYTF. Here the CDR3 DNA reads TGTGCCAGCAAACGGGACACCAACTATGGCTACACCTTC.

The chain couples TRBV15 to TRBJ2-5; 8 bases are a match to TRBD2. V shed 5 bases, J shed 2 bases, and the junction held 10 bases outside the gene matches. The CDR3 runs 16 residues. CDR1 LNHNV and CDR2 YYDKDF come from the germline V gene (reference sequence). The CDR3 sequence is CATSEENSGKQETQYF. CDR3 bases: TGTGCCACCAGCGAGGAGAATAGCGGGAAGCAAGAGACCCAGTACTTC.

The chain joins TRBV5-1 to TRBJ2-5; 7 nucleotides align to TRBD2. J lost 1 base, V lost 4 bases, and 10 bases had no gene match. Germline values: CDR1 SGHRS, CDR2 YFSETQ. The CDR3 length is 16 residues. CDR3: CASSPGVGGPQETQYF. CDR3 DNA sequence: TGCGCCAGCAGCCCCGGAGTGGGAGGGCCCCAAGAGACCCAGTACTTC.

The CDR3 region is CASSFQLAGGVDTQYF. The CDR3 DNA follows: TGCGCCAGCAGCTTTCAACTAGCGGGAGGGGTAGATACGCAGTATTTT. The rearrangement joins TRBV5-1 to TRBJ2-3; 13 positions match TRBD2. V was clipped by 2 bases and J by 5 bases; unmatched bases: 5. Germline V gives CDR1 SGHRS, CDR2 YFSETQ. CDR3 length equals 16 residues. Together with reference TRBV5-1 and TRBJ2-3, the CDR3 gives the full variable domain: KAGVTQTPRYLIKTRGQQVTLSCSPISGHRSVSWYQQTPGQGLQFLFEYFSETQRNKGNFPGRFSGRQFSNSRSEMNVSTLELGDSALYLCASSFQLAGGVDTQYFGPGTRLTVL.

The V and J genes are TRBV7-8 and TRBJ2-1, with D unclear. Germline V gene data show CDR1 as SGHVS and CDR2 as FQNEAQ. V was pared by 4 bases and J by 5 bases, with 3 bases between. This CDR3 has 11 amino acids. The CDR3, as DNA: TGTGCCAGCAGCTCAAACAATGAGCAGTTCTTC. Protein sequence: CASSSNNEQFF.

This clone was recorded once. The chain couples TRBV11-1 to TRBJ2-1; D uncertain. CDR1 and CDR2 (germline): SGHAT, FQDESV (reference sequence). V was trimmed by 3 bases and J by 4 bases, leaving 7 bases between them. This CDR3 region has 13 residues. This CDR3 is CASSFSTYNEQFF. CDR3 nucleotides: TGTGCCAGCAGCTTCAGCACATACAATGAGCAGTTCTTC.

The chain is built from TRBV7-9 and TRBJ2-7; 12 bases fit TRBD2. The J segment lost 7 bases and the V segment lost 4 bases, leaving 8 bases of the junction unmatched. Germline-derived CDR1 and CDR2 are SEHNR and FQNEAQ (reference sequence). This CDR3 contains 15 residues. The CDR3 here is CASSSGLAGLGEQYF. The CDR3 DNA reads as TGTGCCAGCAGCTCCGGACTAGCGGGGCTTGGGGAGCAGTACTTC.